The 30 T cell receptor beta chains listed next were all sequenced from one sample in a study of T cell responses to AZD1222 COVID-19 vaccine. Clones were sequenced by immunoSEQ multiplex PCR, and TCRdb holds only the in-frame ones, with some missing. There are about 130,000 clones in the sample; approximately 88% occur only once, and 4.5% to 6% lies in the top ten. This material consisted of peripheral blood, taken on day 0 of AZD1222 vaccination. Every receptor here comes from an adult in good health.

The J gene is TRBJ1-1, the V gene TRBV29-1; the D is unclear. Trimming took 3 bases from V and 0 from J, leaving 11 bases between them. CDR1 is SQVTM, CDR2 ANQGSEA, per germline. The length of the CDR3 is 14 residues. The CDR3 nucleotides are TGCAGCGTTGACCCCTACGGAATGAACACTGAAGCTTTCTTT. Its protein is CSVDPYGMNTEAFF.

This clone occurred once. This chain uses TRBV3-1 (or the pseudogene TRBV3-2) with TRBJ2-7; the match to TRBD1 covers 8 bases. Germline trimming cut 6 bases from V and 2 bases from J; bases unmatched to any gene: 6. Per germline, CDR1 LGHDT and CDR2 YNNKEL (reference sequence). CDR3 length: 14 amino acids. The CDR3 DNA is TGTGCCAGCAGACGACAGGGGAACACCTACGAGCAGTACTTC. Translation gives CASRRQGNTYEQYF.

The gene calls are TRBV18 and TRBJ2-7; D gene unclear. V was cut by 2 bases and J by 7 bases, with 12 bases left in between. Germline V gives CDR1 KGHSH, CDR2 LQKENI. The CDR3 runs 13 residues. This chain's CDR3 is CASSPMSSPEQYF. The CDR3 DNA reads as TGTGCCAGCTCACCAATGAGCAGCCCGGAGCAGTACTTC.

The genes are TRBV4-3 and TRBJ1-1; the D gene is possibly TRBD1 (5 bases). V was clipped by 6 bases and J by 1 base, with 9 bases between them. The CDR3 extends over 13 amino acids. Looked up from germline, CDR1 is LGHNA and CDR2 is YSLEER. The CDR3 here is CASRTDRNTEAFF. CDR3 nucleotides: TGCGCCAGCAGAACCGACAGGAACACTGAAGCTTTCTTT.

This clone occurred a few times. The V gene is TRBV5-1, the J gene TRBJ1-3, with D unresolved. CDR3 length: 13 amino acids. V shed 4 bases and J shed 3 bases, with 8 bases lying between them. Germline V CDR1 and CDR2: SGHRS, YFSETQ. The CDR3 region is CASSPVGGNTIYF. The CDR3 nucleotides read TGCGCCAGCAGCCCCGTAGGTGGAAACACCATATATTTT.

This sequence joins TRBV19 and TRBJ1-1; a weak D match, TRBD1 (5 bases). CDR1 is LNHDA, CDR2 SQIVND, per germline (reference sequence). The CDR3 covers 13 residues. Trimming removed 7 bases at V and 0 bases at J, with 9 bases between. The CDR3 region is CASNQGLNTEAFF. Written as DNA, the CDR3 is TGTGCCAGTAACCAGGGTTTGAACACTGAAGCTTTCTTT.

The chain joins TRBV29-1 to TRBJ2-1; the D gene is possibly TRBD2 (7 bases). This CDR3 is 15 amino acids long. Trimming left V 2 bases short and J 1 base short, with 12 bases between. Germline CDR1 is SQVTM and CDR2 is ANQGSEA. CDR3 in amino acids: CSVEPGGPSYNEQFF. DNA for the CDR3: TGCAGCGTTGAACCCGGGGGGCCGTCCTACAATGAGCAGTTCTTC.

As DNA, the CDR3 is TGTGCCATCGGGACAGGGGACTCTGGGGCCAACGTCCTGACTTTC. Translation: CAIGTGDSGANVLTF. V gene TRBV10-3 combines with J gene TRBJ2-6; the match to TRBD1 covers 10 bases. The CDR3 extends over 15 amino acids. The trim removed 8 bases at V and 0 bases at J, leaving 1 base unmatched. Germline CDR1 reads ENHRY; CDR2 reads SYGVKD.

V gene TRBV10-3 combines with J gene TRBJ2-2, with D hard to call. The CDR3 has 16 amino acids. The germline V gene has CDR1 ENHRY and CDR2 SYGVKD. V lost 1 base and J lost 0, with 9 bases in between. This chain's CDR3 is CAISELRDTNTGELFF. In DNA form, the CDR3 reads TGTGCCATCAGTGAGTTAAGGGATACGAACACCGGGGAGCTGTTTTTT.

Only a few counts were recorded for this clone. CDR3: CASSQDRHTVNTGELFF. CDR3 nucleotide sequence: TGTGCCAGCAGCCAAGATCGGCACACCGTGAACACCGGGGAGCTGTTTTTT. V usage is TRBV4-2 and J usage is TRBJ2-2; D call uncertain. CDR3 size: 17 residues. Germline loops: CDR1 LGHNA, CDR2 YNFKEQ. The V gene lost 0 bases and the J gene lost 1 base, with 12 bases spanning the gap.

A single count supports this clone. The chain combines TRBV3-1 (or the pseudogene TRBV3-2) with TRBJ1-1; 7 bases line up with TRBD1. The V gene end was trimmed by 1 base and the J gene end by 8 bases; junction bases not matched to a gene: 7. The CDR3 runs 14 residues. CDR1 is LGHDT and CDR2 is YNNKEL in the germline V gene (reference sequence). For the CDR3, the DNA is TGTGCCAGCAGCCAAGTGGGTGGGACAGTAGAAGCTTTCTTT. Translating it yields CASSQVGGTVEAFF.

The gene calls are TRBV19 and TRBJ1-1, with D possibly TRBD1 on 6 matching bases. The CDR3 consists of 13 residues. From germline, CDR1 is LNHDA and CDR2 SQIVND (reference sequence). The ends were cut back, 3 bases at V and 5 bases at J, with 10 bases in the middle. CDR3 residues: CASSMRQGTEAFF. The CDR3 coding sequence is TGTGCCAGTAGTATGCGCCAGGGGACTGAAGCTTTCTTT.

J is TRBJ2-1 and V is TRBV18, with TRBD2 as a possible D gene (5 bases). The CDR3 is made up of 16 amino acids. Between the trimmed V and J ends, which lost 4 bases and 4 bases, there was a span of 17 bases. Germline CDR1 KGHSH, CDR2 LQKENI. CDR3 nucleotide sequence: TGTGCCAGCTCACGGGCGAATCGGGATTATTACAATGAGCAGTTCTTC. It encodes CASSRANRDYYNEQFF.

The V gene is TRBV7-9, the J gene TRBJ2-5; D may be TRBD1 (5 bases). The CDR3 has 16 amino acids. Trimming removed 2 bases from V and 1 base from J, with 14 bases in between. Germline V CDR1 and CDR2: SEHNR, FQNEAQ (reference sequence). The CDR3 sequence: CASSLWGQGTQETQYF. CDR3 coding DNA: TGTGCCAGCAGCTTATGGGGCCAGGGCACCCAAGAGACCCAGTACTTC.

This chain uses TRBV28 with TRBJ2-7; D remains unclear. Trimming cost V 7 bases and J 2 bases, with 18 bases left between them. The CDR3 runs to 15 residues. From germline, CDR1 is MDHEN and CDR2 SYDVKM. CDR3 bases: TGTGCCAGCACGGGTAGGGCGCCAAGAACCTACGAGCAGTACTTC. This codes for CASTGRAPRTYEQYF.

The genes are TRBV11-2 and TRBJ2-7; D not resolved. CDR1 and CDR2 from the germline V gene are SGHAT and FQNNGV. With 0 bases removed from V and 2 bases from J, the gap between germline ends came to 11 bases. CDR3 size: 15 residues. The CDR3 reads CASSLDLADAYEQYF. Written as DNA, the CDR3 is TGTGCCAGCAGCTTAGATTTGGCAGATGCCTACGAGCAGTACTTC.

The chain's CDR3 is CASQRGVTGATEAFF. CDR3 coding DNA: TGTGCCAGTCAAAGAGGCGTTACAGGGGCCACTGAAGCTTTCTTT. V and J are TRBV19 and TRBJ1-1; 7 bases fit TRBD1. CDR1 is LNHDA and CDR2 is SQIVND in the germline V gene (reference sequence). There are 15 residues in the CDR3. J lost 4 bases, V lost 8 bases, and 13 bases had no gene match.

This clone was found once. The chain combines TRBV6-5 with TRBJ1-6, with 7 bases matching TRBD1. J was trimmed by 7 bases and V by 5 bases; bases with no gene match: 5. The CDR3 contains 14 residues. Germline values: CDR1 MNHEY, CDR2 SVGAGI. The CDR3 protein is CASSRDRQNSPLHF. Here the CDR3 DNA reads TGTGCCAGCAGTAGGGACAGACAGAATTCACCCCTCCACTTT.

This chain connects TRBV10-3 to TRBJ2-3; D may be TRBD1 (5 bases). The CDR3 length is 13 residues. Trimming cost V 3 bases and J 5 bases, with 9 bases left between them. Per germline, CDR1 ENHRY and CDR2 SYGVKD. The chain's CDR3 is CAISELTGDTQYF. In nucleotides, the CDR3 is TGTGCCATCAGTGAATTAACAGGAGATACGCAGTATTTT.

The V call is TRBV11-3, the J call TRBJ2-5; D is possibly TRBD2 (5 bases). The CDR3 sequence is 13 residues long. Germline V gene sequence: CDR1 SGHNT, CDR2 YENEEA. Trimming shortened V by 5 bases and J by 3 bases, and 10 bases separated the two germline ends. CDR3 residues: CASSLAREETQYF. In DNA, the CDR3 is TGTGCCAGCAGCCTAGCTCGGGAAGAGACCCAGTACTTC. Based on the CDR3 plus reference TRBV11-3 and TRBJ2-5, the full variable domain is EAGVVQSPRYKIIEKKQPVAFWCNPISGHNTLYWYLQNLGQGPELLIRYENEEAVDDSQLPKDRFSAERLKGVDSTLKIQPAELGDSAVYLCASSLAREETQYFGPGTRLLVL.

V usage is TRBV7-9 and J usage is TRBJ2-2; D gene uncertain. Germline V lookup: CDR1 SEHNR, CDR2 FQNEAQ (reference sequence). V was cut by 1 base and J by 6 bases, with 3 bases left in between. The CDR3 extends over 12 amino acids. In DNA, the CDR3 is TGTGCCAGCAGCTTAGGCTCCGGGGAGCTGTTTTTT. Its translation: CASSLGSGELFF.

The chain is built from TRBV9 and TRBJ2-2, with D possibly being TRBD2 (6 bases). The CDR3 spans 17 residues. Germline CDR1 SGDLS, CDR2 YYNGEE. V lost 0 bases and J lost 2, with 14 bases in between. The CDR3 here is CASSVGQVGTNTGELFF. For the CDR3, the DNA is TGTGCCAGCAGCGTAGGCCAGGTGGGGACTAACACCGGGGAGCTGTTTTTT.

The gene calls are TRBV19 and TRBJ2-1; 7 nucleotides match TRBD2. This CDR3 spans 14 amino acids. CDR1 is LNHDA, CDR2 SQIVND, per germline (reference sequence). V lost 7 bases to trimming and J lost 5 bases; unmatched junction nucleotides: 8. This CDR3 reads CASTGRERNNEQFF. The CDR3 DNA is TGTGCCAGTACAGGGCGGGAGCGAAACAATGAGCAGTTCTTC. Looking up the rest from reference TRBV19 and TRBJ2-1 gives the full variable domain: DGGITQSPKYLFRKEGQNVTLSCEQNLNHDAMYWYRQDPGQGLRLIYYSQIVNDFQKGDIAEGYSVSREKKESFPLTVTSAQKNPTAFYLCASTGRERNNEQFFGPGTRLTVL.

This clone was observed a single time. The chain links TRBV4-2 to TRBJ2-5; 8 bases align to TRBD1. CDR1 LGHNA and CDR2 YNFKEQ come from the germline V gene. The CDR3 covers 13 residues. V lost 1 base, J lost 5 bases, and 0 bases stayed unmatched. The CDR3 nucleotides are TGTGCCAGCAGCCAAGGGACAGGGGAGACCCAGTACTTC. Translating gives CASSQGTGETQYF.

The genes are TRBV6-5 and TRBJ1-4, with TRBD1 matching over 9 bases. Losses at the gene ends were 6 bases for V and 8 bases for J; bases not matched to a gene: 7. CDR3 length: 14 residues. Germline V gives CDR1 MNHEY, CDR2 SVGAGI. CDR3 sequence reads: CASRSTGGDEKLFF. CDR3 sequence (DNA): TGTGCCAGCAGAAGTACAGGGGGCGACGAAAAACTGTTTTTT.

The J gene is TRBJ2-5, the V gene TRBV19, with 10 bases aligning to TRBD2. Germline V CDR1 and CDR2: LNHDA, SQIVND (reference sequence). Unmatched junction bases numbered 9, after V lost 2 bases and J lost 3 bases. CDR3 length: 17 amino acids. CDR3 protein: CASSIQPAGGMEETQYF. The DNA of the CDR3 is TGTGCCAGTAGTATACAACCAGCGGGGGGGATGGAAGAGACCCAGTACTTC.

The gene calls are TRBV7-9 and TRBJ1-2, with 8 bases aligning to TRBD1. The V and J ends lost 3 bases and 4 bases, in that order; junction bases with no gene match: 4. The CDR3 is 14 amino acids. Germline CDR1 is SEHNR and CDR2 is FQNEAQ (reference sequence). The CDR3 loop is CASSLGQATYGYTF. CDR3 DNA: TGTGCCAGCAGCTTGGGACAGGCAACCTATGGCTACACCTTC.

The genes are TRBV9 and TRBJ2-2, with a tentative D call TRBD1 (6 bases). Looked up from germline, CDR1 is SGDLS and CDR2 is YYNGEE. The CDR3 sequence is 18 residues long. The V gene lost 0 bases and the J gene lost 5 bases, with 20 bases spanning the gap. In DNA, the CDR3 is TGTGCCAGCAGCGTAGCTACTCCACAGGGACGATGGACCGGGGAGCTGTTTTTT. Translation: CASSVATPQGRWTGELFF.

This chain connects TRBV19 to TRBJ2-2; a weak D match, TRBD1 (5 bases). V shed 1 base and J shed 7 bases, with 10 bases lying between them. CDR3 length: 14 amino acids. Germline V gives CDR1 LNHDA, CDR2 SQIVND (reference sequence). Here the CDR3 reads CASSIVLRDGELFF. CDR3 sequence (DNA): TGTGCCAGTAGTATAGTACTCAGGGACGGGGAGCTGTTTTTT.

The genes are TRBV4-3 and TRBJ2-2, with D possibly called TRBD1 or TRBD2 (6 bases each). The CDR3 consists of 17 residues. Looked up from germline, CDR1 is LGHNA and CDR2 is YSLEER. Trimming removed 0 bases at V and 1 base at J, with 12 bases between. The CDR3: CASSQDPAGQNTGELFF. The CDR3 region has the DNA TGCGCCAGCAGCCAAGACCCGGCGGGACAGAACACCGGGGAGCTGTTTTTT.